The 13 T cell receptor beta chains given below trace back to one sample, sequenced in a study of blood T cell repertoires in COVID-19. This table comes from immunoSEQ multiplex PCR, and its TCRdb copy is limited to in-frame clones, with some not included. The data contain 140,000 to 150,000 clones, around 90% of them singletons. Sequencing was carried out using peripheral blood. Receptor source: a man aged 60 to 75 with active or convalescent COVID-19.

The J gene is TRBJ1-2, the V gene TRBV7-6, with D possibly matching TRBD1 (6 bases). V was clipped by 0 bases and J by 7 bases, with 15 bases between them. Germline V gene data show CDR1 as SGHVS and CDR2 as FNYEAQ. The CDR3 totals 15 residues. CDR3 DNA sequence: TGTGCCAGCAGCTTAGCACAGGGTAGGGTTGCTGGCTACACCTTC. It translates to CASSLAQGRVAGYTF.

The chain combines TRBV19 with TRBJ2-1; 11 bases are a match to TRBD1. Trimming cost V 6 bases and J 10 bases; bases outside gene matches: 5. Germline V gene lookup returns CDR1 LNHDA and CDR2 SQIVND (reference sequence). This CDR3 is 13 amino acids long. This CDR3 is CASRDRGLGEQFF. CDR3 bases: TGTGCCAGTAGGGACAGGGGGCTGGGGGAGCAGTTCTTC.

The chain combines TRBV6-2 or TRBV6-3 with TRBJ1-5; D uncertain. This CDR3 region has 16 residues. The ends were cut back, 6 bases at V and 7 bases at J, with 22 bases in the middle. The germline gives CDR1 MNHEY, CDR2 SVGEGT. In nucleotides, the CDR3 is TGTGCCAGCAGCCCGTTGGGCCCGCCTACCAGGCAGCCCCAGCATTTT. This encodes CASSPLGPPTRQPQHF.

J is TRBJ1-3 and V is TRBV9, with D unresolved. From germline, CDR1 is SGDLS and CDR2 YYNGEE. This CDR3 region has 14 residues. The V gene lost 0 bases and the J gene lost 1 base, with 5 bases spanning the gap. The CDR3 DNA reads TGTGCCAGCAGCGTAGGAGTATCTGGAAACACCATATATTTT. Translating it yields CASSVGVSGNTIYF.

The CDR3 DNA reads TGTGCCAGCAGCCCTGGCGGAGCTAACTATGGCTACACCTTC. Protein sequence: CASSPGGANYGYTF. The chain has TRBV7-3 and TRBJ1-2; D unclear. The CDR3 runs to 14 residues. Trimming took 5 bases from V and 0 from J, leaving 10 bases between them. Germline V gene lookup returns CDR1 SGHTA and CDR2 FQGTGA.

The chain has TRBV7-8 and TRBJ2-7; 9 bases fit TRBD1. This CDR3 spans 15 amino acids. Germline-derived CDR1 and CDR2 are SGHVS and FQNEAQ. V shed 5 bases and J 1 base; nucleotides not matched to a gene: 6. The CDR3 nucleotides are TGTGCCAGCAGCCGCCCCGGGACAGGGTCCTACGAGCAGTACTTC. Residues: CASSRPGTGSYEQYF.

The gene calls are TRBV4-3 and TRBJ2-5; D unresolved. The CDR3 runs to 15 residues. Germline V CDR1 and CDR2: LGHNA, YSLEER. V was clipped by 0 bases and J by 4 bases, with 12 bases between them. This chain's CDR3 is CASSQEQAASETQYF. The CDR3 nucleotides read TGCGCCAGCAGCCAAGAGCAGGCAGCCTCAGAGACCCAGTACTTC.

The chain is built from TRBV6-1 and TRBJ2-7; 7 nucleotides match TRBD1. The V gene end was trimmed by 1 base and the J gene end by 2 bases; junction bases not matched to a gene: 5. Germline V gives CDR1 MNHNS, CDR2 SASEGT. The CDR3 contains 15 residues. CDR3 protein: CASSEDRDRPYEQYF. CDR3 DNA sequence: TGTGCCAGCAGTGAAGACCGGGACAGACCCTACGAGCAGTACTTC.

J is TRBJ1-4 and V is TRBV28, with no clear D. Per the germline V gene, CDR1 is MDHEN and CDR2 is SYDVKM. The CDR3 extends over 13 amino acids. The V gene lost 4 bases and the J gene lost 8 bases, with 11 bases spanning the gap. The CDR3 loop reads CASSSLAGEKLFF. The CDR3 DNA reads TGTGCCAGCAGTTCTCTGGCGGGCGAAAAACTGTTTTTT.

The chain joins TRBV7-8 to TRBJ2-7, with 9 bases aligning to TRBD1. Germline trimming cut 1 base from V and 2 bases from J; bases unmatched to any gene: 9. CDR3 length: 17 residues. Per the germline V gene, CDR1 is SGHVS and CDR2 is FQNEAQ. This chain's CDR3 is CASSLGGWTGVTYEQYF. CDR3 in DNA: TGTGCCAGCAGCTTAGGGGGCTGGACAGGGGTCACCTACGAGCAGTACTTC.

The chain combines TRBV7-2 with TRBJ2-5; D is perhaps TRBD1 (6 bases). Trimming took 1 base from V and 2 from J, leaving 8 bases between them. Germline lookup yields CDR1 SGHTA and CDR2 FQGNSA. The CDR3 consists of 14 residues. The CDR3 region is CASSLVRGQETQYF. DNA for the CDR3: TGTGCCAGCAGCTTAGTCAGGGGACAAGAGACCCAGTACTTC. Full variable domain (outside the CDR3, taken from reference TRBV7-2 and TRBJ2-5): GAGVSQSPSNKVTEKGKDVELRCDPISGHTALYWYRQSLGQGLEFLIYFQGNSAPDKSGLPSDRFSAERTGGSVSTLTIQRTQQEDSAVYLCASSLVRGQETQYFGPGTRLLVL.

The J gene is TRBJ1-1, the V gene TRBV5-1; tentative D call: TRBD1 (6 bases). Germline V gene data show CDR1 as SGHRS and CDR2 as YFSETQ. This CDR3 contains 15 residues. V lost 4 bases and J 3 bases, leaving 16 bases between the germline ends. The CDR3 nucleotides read TGCGCCAGCAGCCCAGCCCAGGGGCTTGACACTGAAGCTTTCTTT. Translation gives CASSPAQGLDTEAFF.

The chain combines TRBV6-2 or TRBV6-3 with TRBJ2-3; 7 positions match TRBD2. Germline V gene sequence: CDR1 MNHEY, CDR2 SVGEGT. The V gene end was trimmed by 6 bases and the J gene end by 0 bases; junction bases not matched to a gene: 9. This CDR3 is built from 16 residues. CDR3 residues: CASSLGLAESTDTQYF. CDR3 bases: TGTGCCAGCAGCCTCGGGCTAGCGGAGAGCACAGATACGCAGTATTTT.